The clone carrying this T cell receptor beta chain was counted many times. This specimen comes from a study of T cells in Graves' hyperthyroidism and ophthalmopathy. Germline loops: CDR1 SNHLY, CDR2 FYNNEI. Trimming at V came to 6 bases and at J to 9 bases, leaving 11 bases not matched to a gene. The CDR3 consists of 13 residues. Amplified regions were TCR beta CDR3 sequences from RNA transcripts. First-round RT-PCR of the TCR CDR3 relied on the HTBI primer set. One entry per CDR3 protein results from TCRdb running MiXCR on the multiplex PCR reads. This table has roughly 180,000 distinct CDR3 sequences, around 15% appearing once. Exclusions: uncontrolled infection, other autoimmune disease, pregnancy, lactation.

The TCR originated in a woman between 45 and 60 years old with Graves' hyperthyroidism. The chain combines TRBV2 with TRBJ2-7; 7 bases align to TRBD2. The source material was blood. The CDR3 nucleotides read TGTGCCAGCAGAGGACTAGTTGGTGGGCTGCAGTACTTC. It codes for CASRGLVGGLQYF.